These 4 T cell receptor beta chains came from one sample sequenced in a study of radiotherapy plus CTLA-4 blockade in lung cancer. Produced via immunoSEQ multiplex PCR; TCRdb's table is partial and in-frame only. The sample shows roughly 62,000 clones, 60% to 80% of them seen only once. The sample consisted of peripheral blood, taken from a patient treated with radiotherapy plus ipilimumab. Every receptor here comes from a human donor with non-small cell lung cancer who had a complete response to radiotherapy plus ipilimumab.

The CDR3 region is CASSPRDSSYNEQFF. For the CDR3, the DNA is TGTGCCAGCAGCCCTCGGGATAGCTCCTACAATGAGCAGTTCTTC. V and J are TRBV27 and TRBJ2-1, with D maybe TRBD2 (5 bases). There are 15 residues in the CDR3. In germline, CDR1 is MNHEY, CDR2 SMNVEV (reference sequence). V lost 6 bases and J lost 0, with 12 bases in between.

The genes are TRBV5-1 and TRBJ1-2, with D possibly TRBD1 on 5 matching bases. The germline CDR1 and CDR2 sequences are SGHRS and YFSETQ. The CDR3 has 14 residues. Trimming took off 6 bases at V and 0 bases at J, with 12 bases between the two ends. The CDR3 loop is CASTGGGTNYGYTF. The CDR3 coding sequence is TGCGCCAGCACCGGGGGGGGTACTAACTATGGCTACACCTTC. Full variable domain (remainder filled in from reference TRBV5-1 and TRBJ1-2): KAGVTQTPRYLIKTRGQQVTLSCSPISGHRSVSWYQQTPGQGLQFLFEYFSETQRNKGNFPGRFSGRQFSNSRSEMNVSTLELGDSALYLCASTGGGTNYGYTFGSGTRLTVV.

This clone occurred once. The chain carries TRBV10-1 and TRBJ1-1, with 8 bases lining up with TRBD1. V was pared by 6 bases and J by 8 bases, with 8 bases of the junction left unmatched. This CDR3 spans 13 amino acids. In germline, CDR1 is WNHNN, CDR2 SYGVQD (reference sequence). Written as DNA, the CDR3 is TGCGCCAGCAGCCGGACAGGGTTGATGGAAGCTTTCTTT. Translation: CASSRTGLMEAFF.

In its sample, this clone was seen once. The chain links TRBV28 to TRBJ2-7; 10 bases fit TRBD2. The germline CDR1 and CDR2 sequences are MDHEN and SYDVKM. The V and J ends lost 6 bases and 6 bases, in that order; junction bases with no gene match: 11. The CDR3 spans 15 residues. The CDR3, as DNA: TGTGCCAGCAGCCAAGGGTCTAGCGGGAGTCGCGAGCAGTACTTC. Translated: CASSQGSSGSREQYF.